The clone carrying this T cell receptor beta chain was found once. Its antigen remains unidentified. This CDR3 spans 16 amino acids. V was pared by 2 bases and J by 5 bases, with 9 bases of the junction left unmatched. Germline loops: CDR1 MNHEY, CDR2 SMNVEV (reference sequence). These data are taken from a study of shared clonotypes between healthy human individuals. Points from the study as a whole: Blood alone was sampled, and tissue repertoires likely differ.

It was around 300 ng DNA, 28,000 or so T cell genomes, that went into each replicate PCR of unsorted PBMC. The sequenced material, unsorted PBMC DNA, was run on ten immunoSEQ deep assay plates. Only in-frame clones appear in the TCRdb table, and some are missing; sequencing was by immunoSEQ multiplex PCR. The sample includes roughly 500,000 clones, 79% of them seen just once. Genomic DNA, for the unsorted samples, came from tens of millions of PBMCs. The gene calls are TRBV27 and TRBJ2-1; 7 bases fit TRBD2. The origin of this receptor is a woman in her 40s in good health. Some clones in this sample may be carry-over from other donors' samples. The specimen sequenced was PBMCs. CDR3 DNA: TGTGCCAGCAGTTTAAAAGAGCGGGATGGAAACAATGAGCAGTTCTTC. This translates into CASSLKERDGNNEQFF.